This entry lists 15 T cell receptor beta chains sequenced from one sample in a study of blood T cell repertoires in COVID-19. Data came from immunoSEQ multiplex PCR; TCRdb stores just in-frame clones and leaves some out. The sample records 200,000 to 250,000 clones, around 84% being singletons. Specimen: peripheral blood. These receptors were taken from a woman in her seventies with active or convalescent COVID-19.

The J gene is TRBJ1-5, the V gene TRBV5-8; TRBD1 aligns across 9 bases. Germline CDR1 is SGHTS and CDR2 is YDEGEE. The CDR3 extends over 15 amino acids. Germline trimming cut 4 bases from V and 4 bases from J; bases unmatched to any gene: 6. The CDR3 nucleotides read TGTGCCAGCAGCGCCCTGACAGGGGGGAATCAGCCCCAGCATTTT. Encoded protein: CASSALTGGNQPQHF.

The gene calls are TRBV7-2 and TRBJ1-3; a possible D gene is TRBD1 (5 bases). This CDR3 is built from 15 residues. Germline CDR1 reads SGHTA; CDR2 reads FQGNSA. The germline V and J ends were trimmed by 5 bases and 0 bases, with 11 bases remaining between them. As DNA, the CDR3 is TGTGCCAGCAGCCCCGGACAACCCTCTGGAAACACCATATATTTT. Encoded protein: CASSPGQPSGNTIYF.

This rearrangement joins TRBV4-3 to TRBJ2-3; tentatively, D is TRBD2 (5 bases). CDR1 is LGHNA and CDR2 is YSLEER in the germline V gene. The V and J ends lost 9 bases and 1 base respectively, with 8 bases between them. The CDR3 is 12 residues long. For the CDR3, the DNA is TGCGCCAGTGGGAGAGGCACAGATACGCAGTATTTT. It specifies CASGRGTDTQYF.

This chain connects TRBV7-3 to TRBJ2-1; 7 bases are a match to TRBD1. Germline lookup yields CDR1 SGHTA and CDR2 FQGTGA. The junction had 8 bases not matched to a gene; V was cut back by 6 bases and J by 9 bases. The length of the CDR3 is 13 residues. CDR3 bases: TGTGCCAGCAGACTCGACAGGGCGAGTGAGCAGTTCTTC. Its translation: CASRLDRASEQFF.

The chain has TRBV6-5 and TRBJ2-3, with D tentatively TRBD2 (7 bases). The CDR3 is 14 amino acids. The germline V gene has CDR1 MNHEY and CDR2 SVGAGI. Between the trimmed V and J ends, which lost 7 bases and 10 bases, there was a span of 21 bases. CDR3 bases: TGTGCCAGCACCCCCGGGGGGCCGAGGGTTCCGCAGTATTTT. As protein: CASTPGGPRVPQYF.

The CDR3: CASRIDRGRRVPGNTIYF. CDR3 DNA: TGTGCCAGCAGAATAGACAGGGGGCGCCGGGTCCCTGGAAACACCATATATTTT. This chain uses TRBV5-8 with TRBJ1-3; 10 bases are a match to TRBD1. Germline V CDR1 and CDR2: SGHTS, YDEGEE. V shed 5 bases and J 2 bases; nucleotides not matched to a gene: 13. The CDR3 covers 18 residues.

V is TRBV9 and J is TRBJ1-2; no definite D call. The germline gives CDR1 SGDLS, CDR2 YYNGEE. The CDR3 has 14 amino acids. The V end was cut by 4 bases, the J end by 8 bases, with 18 bases between. The chain's CDR3 is CASSQEDVDRGYTF. The CDR3 nucleotides read TGTGCCAGCAGCCAGGAGGACGTGGATCGAGGCTACACCTTC.

The chain recombines TRBV7-2 with TRBJ2-3; 9 bases are a match to TRBD2. The CDR3 is made up of 17 amino acids. The germline CDR1 and CDR2 sequences are SGHTA and FQGNSA. The junction had 13 bases not matched to a gene; V was cut back by 7 bases and J by 2 bases. CDR3 sequence: CASNKMGLAGSTDTQYF. The CDR3 coding sequence is TGTGCCAGCAATAAAATGGGCCTAGCGGGGTCCACAGATACGCAGTATTTT.

J is TRBJ1-2 and V is TRBV15; D possibly corresponds to TRBD1 (5 bases). Germline V gene sequence: CDR1 LNHNV, CDR2 YYDKDF (reference sequence). With 5 bases removed from V and 7 bases from J, the gap between germline ends came to 20 bases. The CDR3 extends over 15 amino acids. The CDR3 DNA sequence: TGTGCCACCAGCGTCACTACAGGCCCGTTTGGTGGCTACACCTTC. Translation: CATSVTTGPFGGYTF.

The J gene is TRBJ1-1, the V gene TRBV5-1; perhaps TRBD1 as D (5 bases). This CDR3 has 12 residues. V gave up 5 bases and J gave up 5 bases, with 10 bases separating them. Germline lookup yields CDR1 SGHRS and CDR2 YFSETQ. The CDR3 is CASRYSGTEAFF. DNA of the CDR3: TGCGCCAGCAGATATTCAGGGACTGAAGCTTTCTTT.

Only one count was recorded for this clone. The chain combines TRBV3-1 (or the pseudogene TRBV3-2) with TRBJ1-5; 9 bases match TRBD1. The CDR3 is 14 amino acids. CDR1 LGHDT and CDR2 YNNKEL come from the germline V gene (reference sequence). V was clipped by 5 bases and J by 9 bases; unmatched bases: 8. The CDR3 region has the DNA TGTGCCAGCAGCGAACCGGGACAGGGTAGGCCCCAGCATTTT. This sequence encodes CASSEPGQGRPQHF.

The chain has TRBV5-1 and TRBJ2-7, with D unresolved. The germline V gene has CDR1 SGHRS and CDR2 YFSETQ. This CDR3 region has 14 residues. The V end lost 5 bases, the J end lost 2 bases, and 14 bases lay between the germline ends. Here the CDR3 DNA reads TGCGCCAGCAGAACCCGACCCGACACCTACGAGCAGTACTTC. It yields the protein CASRTRPDTYEQYF.

The rearrangement uses TRBV5-8 and TRBJ2-7; D unclear. Germline CDR1 reads SGHTS; CDR2 reads YDEGEE. V was trimmed by 4 bases and J by 0 bases, leaving 14 bases between them. CDR3 size: 15 residues. CDR3 in amino acids: CASSPPVIPSYEQYF. The DNA of the CDR3 is TGTGCCAGCAGCCCCCCGGTGATACCCTCCTACGAGCAGTACTTC.

This chain's CDR3 is CASSMSGGPDTQYF. The CDR3 DNA is TGTGCCAGTAGTATGAGCGGGGGCCCAGATACGCAGTATTTT. The chain has TRBV19 and TRBJ2-3; 8 bases line up with TRBD2. The trim removed 3 bases at V and 4 bases at J, leaving 3 bases unmatched. The germline V gene has CDR1 LNHDA and CDR2 SQIVND (reference sequence). The length of the CDR3 is 14 residues. Based on the CDR3 plus reference TRBV19 and TRBJ2-3, the full variable domain is DGGITQSPKYLFRKEGQNVTLSCEQNLNHDAMYWYRQDPGQGLRLIYYSQIVNDFQKGDIAEGYSVSREKKESFPLTVTSAQKNPTAFYLCASSMSGGPDTQYFGPGTRLTVL.

The V gene is TRBV7-2, the J gene TRBJ2-1, with 11 bases identical to TRBD2. The CDR3 has 19 amino acids. Germline V gene data show CDR1 as SGHTA and CDR2 as FQGNSA. V trimming: 2 bases; J trimming: 3 bases; junction bases outside the gene matches: 12. CDR3: CASSLSRPTGTSGYNEQFF. The CDR3 DNA reads as TGTGCCAGCAGCTTATCCCGTCCCACCGGGACTAGCGGCTACAATGAGCAGTTCTTC. Full variable domain (remainder filled in from reference TRBV7-2 and TRBJ2-1): GAGVSQSPSNKVTEKGKDVELRCDPISGHTALYWYRQSLGQGLEFLIYFQGNSAPDKSGLPSDRFSAERTGGSVSTLTIQRTQQEDSAVYLCASSLSRPTGTSGYNEQFFGPGTRLTVL.